The rows below give T cell receptor beta chains drawn from one sample of a study of radiotherapy plus CTLA-4 blockade in lung cancer. Profiling relied on immunoSEQ multiplex PCR, and the TCRdb table lists in-frame clones only, not all of them. The table has more than 90,000 clones, just under 80% seen once. The sequencing here drew on peripheral blood, taken from a patient treated with radiotherapy plus ipilimumab. The receptors shown here come from a human donor with non-small cell lung cancer who had a partial response to radiotherapy plus ipilimumab. CDR3s include the opening cysteine and the closing phenylalanine or tryptophan. Each record gives: D gene, V gene, J gene, clone size, CDR3 DNA, CDR3 protein. D genes are given only for firm matches. The size field is filled for only some rows; it gives once, few, many or a size class.

D gene: TRBD2; V gene: TRBV4-3; J gene: TRBJ2-1; clone size: NA; CDR3 DNA: TGCGCCAGCAGCAGGGGACTAGCGTTCAATGAGCAGTTCTTC; CDR3 protein: CASSRGLAFNEQFF
D gene: TRBD1; V gene: TRBV5-1; J gene: TRBJ1-1; clone size: NA; CDR3 DNA: TGCGCCAGCAGATCACAGGGGAGCACTGAAGCTTTCTTT; CDR3 protein: CASRSQGSTEAFF
D gene: NA; V gene: TRBV5-4; J gene: TRBJ1-2; clone size: NA; CDR3 DNA: TGTGCCAGCAGCTTGGAGGCAGGAAACTATGGCTACACCTTC; CDR3 protein: CASSLEAGNYGYTF
D gene: NA; V gene: TRBV10-1; J gene: TRBJ1-5; clone size: NA; CDR3 DNA: TGCGCCAGCAGTGGAAGCTTAAATCAGCCCCAGCATTTT; CDR3 protein: CASSGSLNQPQHF
D gene: TRBD2; V gene: TRBV4-2; J gene: TRBJ2-5; clone size: NA; CDR3 DNA: TGTGCCAGCAGCCAGACTAGCGGGAGACCCCAAGAGACCCAGTACTTC; CDR3 protein: CASSQTSGRPQETQYF
D gene: NA; V gene: TRBV28; J gene: TRBJ2-3; clone size: NA; CDR3 DNA: TGTGCCAGCAGGCCCCTACGGGAACCTAGCACAGATACGCAGTATTTT; CDR3 protein: CASRPLREPSTDTQYF
D gene: NA; V gene: TRBV13; J gene: TRBJ2-6; clone size: NA; CDR3 DNA: TGTGCCAGCAGGAAGAATAGAGGTTCGGGGGCCAACGTCCTGACTTTC; CDR3 protein: CASRKNRGSGANVLTF
D gene: NA; V gene: TRBV28; J gene: TRBJ1-3; clone size: few; CDR3 DNA: TGTGCCAGCAGTTCGGTAAACACCATATATTTT; CDR3 protein: CASSSVNTIYF
D gene: TRBD2; V gene: TRBV28; J gene: TRBJ2-5; clone size: NA; CDR3 DNA: TGTGCCAGCAGTTTGGGAGCAGCGGGAGGGCCCCAAGAGACCCAGTACTTC; CDR3 protein: CASSLGAAGGPQETQYF
D gene: TRBD1; V gene: TRBV29-1; J gene: TRBJ1-1; clone size: NA; CDR3 DNA: TGCAGCTATTCCGACAGGGTGAACACTGAAGCTTTCTTT; CDR3 protein: CSYSDRVNTEAFF
D gene: NA; V gene: TRBV6-1; J gene: TRBJ1-1; clone size: NA; CDR3 DNA: TGTGCCAGCAGTGAACTTCCCAGGGTCGACACTGAAGCTTTCTTT; CDR3 protein: CASSELPRVDTEAFF
D gene: NA; V gene: TRBV7-2; J gene: TRBJ1-1; clone size: NA; CDR3 DNA: TGTGCCAGCAGACCCAAGTCCATCAGGGAGAACACTGAAGCTTTCTTT; CDR3 protein: CASRPKSIRENTEAFF
D gene: TRBD1; V gene: TRBV5-1; J gene: TRBJ1-2; clone size: few; CDR3 DNA: TGCGCCAGCAGCTTCTTGGGGACAGGGAGTGGCTATGGCTACACCTTC; CDR3 protein: CASSFLGTGSGYGYTF
D gene: TRBD2; V gene: TRBV28; J gene: TRBJ2-4; clone size: few; CDR3 DNA: TGTGCCAGCAGGACCGCGAGCGGGACCAAAAACATTCAGTACTTC; CDR3 protein: CASRTASGTKNIQYF
D gene: NA; V gene: TRBV27; J gene: TRBJ2-7; clone size: NA; CDR3 DNA: TGTGCCAGCAGTGTAACCCAGGGGTGGTACGAGCAGTACTTC; CDR3 protein: CASSVTQGWYEQYF
D gene: NA; V gene: TRBV27; J gene: TRBJ2-2; clone size: NA; CDR3 DNA: TGTGCCAGCAGTTTGGGCAGGGGTGGCGGGGAGCTGTTTTTT; CDR3 protein: CASSLGRGGGELFF
D gene: TRBD1; V gene: TRBV6-5; J gene: TRBJ1-2; clone size: NA; CDR3 DNA: TGTGCCAGCAGTTACTGGGACAGGGGGTATGGCTACACCTTC; CDR3 protein: CASSYWDRGYGYTF
D gene: NA; V gene: TRBV15; J gene: TRBJ2-1; clone size: NA; CDR3 DNA: TGTGCCACCTCGCTGGAACTAACCTACAATGAGCAGTTCTTC; CDR3 protein: CATSLELTYNEQFF
D gene: NA; V gene: TRBV5-6; J gene: TRBJ1-3; clone size: few; CDR3 DNA: TGTGCCAGCAGCTTGGTAGCGGGAAACACCATATATTTT; CDR3 protein: CASSLVAGNTIYF
D gene: TRBD2; V gene: TRBV4-3; J gene: TRBJ2-1; clone size: NA; CDR3 DNA: TGCGCCAGCAGCCATCCTAGCGGAAACATCAATGAGCAGTTCTTC; CDR3 protein: CASSHPSGNINEQFF
D gene: NA; V gene: TRBV7-8; J gene: TRBJ2-7; clone size: NA; CDR3 DNA: TGTGCCAGCAGCTTAGAAGCCTTAACCTACGAGCAGTACTTC; CDR3 protein: CASSLEALTYEQYF
D gene: NA; V gene: TRBV12-5; J gene: TRBJ1-1; clone size: NA; CDR3 DNA: TGTGCTAGTGGTTCCGGACAGCCAAACACTGAAGCTTTCTTT; CDR3 protein: CASGSGQPNTEAFF
D gene: NA; V gene: TRBV18; J gene: TRBJ1-1; clone size: NA; CDR3 DNA: TGTGCCAGCTCACCACCTAGCAGGGGTGGTGCTGAAGCTTTCTTT; CDR3 protein: CASSPPSRGGAEAFF
D gene: NA; V gene: TRBV7-2; J gene: TRBJ2-1; clone size: NA; CDR3 DNA: TGTGCCAGCAGCTTAGTAAATTCGGGGATGGGGCAGTTCTTC; CDR3 protein: CASSLVNSGMGQFF
D gene: NA; V gene: TRBV6-1; J gene: TRBJ2-3; clone size: NA; CDR3 DNA: TGTGCCAGCAGCTCACAAACCCTTAGCACAGATACGCAGTATTTT; CDR3 protein: CASSSQTLSTDTQYF
D gene: TRBD2; V gene: TRBV7-9; J gene: TRBJ2-3; clone size: NA; CDR3 DNA: TGTGCCAGCAGCCCCGGGGCGGGAGGGGGTACGCAGTATTTT; CDR3 protein: CASSPGAGGGTQYF
D gene: TRBD1; V gene: TRBV19; J gene: TRBJ1-5; clone size: NA; CDR3 DNA: TGTGCCAGTAGTAGGAGACAGGGAGATTATCAGCCCCAGCATTTT; CDR3 protein: CASSRRQGDYQPQHF
D gene: TRBD2; V gene: TRBV10-3; J gene: TRBJ2-7; clone size: NA; CDR3 DNA: TGTGCCATCAGTGAGGGACCAGCGGGAACCGCCTACGAGCAGTACTTC; CDR3 protein: CAISEGPAGTAYEQYF
D gene: NA; V gene: TRBV18; J gene: TRBJ2-7; clone size: NA; CDR3 DNA: TGTGCCAGCTCACCCCAGGGGTCATCCTACGAGCAGTACTTC; CDR3 protein: CASSPQGSSYEQYF
D gene: TRBD1; V gene: TRBV6-5; J gene: TRBJ2-1; clone size: NA; CDR3 DNA: TGTGCCAGCAGTCCCTCCGGGACAGGGGGCGAAGAGCAGTTCTTC; CDR3 protein: CASSPSGTGGEEQFF
D gene: NA; V gene: TRBV7-2; J gene: TRBJ2-7; clone size: NA; CDR3 DNA: TGTGCCAGCAGCCCAATGGGGGCCACCTACGAGCAGTACTTC; CDR3 protein: CASSPMGATYEQYF
D gene: NA; V gene: TRBV7-3; J gene: TRBJ1-1; clone size: NA; CDR3 DNA: TGTGCCGGAGAGGACGGGGATAACACTGAAGCTTTCTTT; CDR3 protein: CAGEDGDNTEAFF
D gene: NA; V gene: TRBV6-6; J gene: TRBJ2-1; clone size: NA; CDR3 DNA: TGTGCCAGCAGCAAAAACGCGTACTTGAGTGAGCAGTTCTTC; CDR3 protein: CASSKNAYLSEQFF
D gene: NA; V gene: TRBV30; J gene: TRBJ1-2; clone size: NA; CDR3 DNA: TGTGCCTGGAGTCCGGGAGCCTATGGCTACACCTTC; CDR3 protein: CAWSPGAYGYTF
D gene: TRBD1; V gene: TRBV7-6; J gene: TRBJ1-1; clone size: NA; CDR3 DNA: TGTGCCAGCAGCTTAACGAGGGACAGCATGAACACTGAAGCTTTCTTT; CDR3 protein: CASSLTRDSMNTEAFF
D gene: NA; V gene: TRBV5-6; J gene: TRBJ2-1; clone size: NA; CDR3 DNA: TGTGCCAGCAGCTTGGGGCAGGGCTCGAATGAGCAGTTCTTC; CDR3 protein: CASSLGQGSNEQFF
D gene: TRBD2; V gene: TRBV19; J gene: TRBJ2-1; clone size: NA; CDR3 DNA: TGTGCCAGTAGGGTGGCGGGAGGGCCCGATGAGCAGTTCTTC; CDR3 protein: CASRVAGGPDEQFF
D gene: TRBD1; V gene: TRBV19; J gene: TRBJ2-2; clone size: few; CDR3 DNA: TGTGCCAGTAGTACCCACCGCAGGGGGCGAAACACCGGGGAGCTGTTTTTT; CDR3 protein: CASSTHRRGRNTGELFF
D gene: NA; V gene: TRBV2; J gene: TRBJ2-4; clone size: NA; CDR3 DNA: TGTGCCAGCAGTGAAGCGGGGACACCTGTGACGCTCAAAAACATTCAGTACTTC; CDR3 protein: CASSEAGTPVTLKNIQYF
D gene: NA; V gene: TRBV27; J gene: TRBJ1-4; clone size: NA; CDR3 DNA: TGTGCCAGCAGTCTCCCCTTGGGGGGGAGGGGTGCAACTAATGAAAAACTGTTTTTT; CDR3 protein: CASSLPLGGRGATNEKLFF
D gene: TRBD1; V gene: TRBV9; J gene: TRBJ1-3; clone size: NA; CDR3 DNA: TGTGCCAGCAGCGCCCGACAGGGTCTAGGGGGCTCCGGAAACACCATATATTTT; CDR3 protein: CASSARQGLGGSGNTIYF
D gene: NA; V gene: TRBV2; J gene: TRBJ2-3; clone size: NA; CDR3 DNA: TGTGGAAACGGCGGGAGAGGGGGGCGAAGCACAGATACGCAGTATTTT; CDR3 protein: CGNGGRGGRSTDTQYF
D gene: TRBD1; V gene: TRBV6-6; J gene: TRBJ1-1; clone size: few; CDR3 DNA: TGTGCCAGCAGTCCCCGGGACAGGGGGAACACTGAAGCTTTCTTT; CDR3 protein: CASSPRDRGNTEAFF
D gene: NA; V gene: TRBV27; J gene: TRBJ2-7; clone size: few; CDR3 DNA: TGTGCCAGCAGGTCTATGGCCTACGAGCAGTACTTC; CDR3 protein: CASRSMAYEQYF
D gene: TRBD2; V gene: TRBV28; J gene: TRBJ2-5; clone size: NA; CDR3 DNA: TGTGCCAGCAGTTCCGCCCCGGGACTAGCGGAGGAAGAGACCCAGTACTTC; CDR3 protein: CASSSAPGLAEEETQYF
D gene: TRBD1; V gene: TRBV5-6; J gene: TRBJ1-2; clone size: NA; CDR3 DNA: TGTGCCAGCAGCCACCGACAGGGGGATGGCTACACCTTC; CDR3 protein: CASSHRQGDGYTF
D gene: NA; V gene: TRBV10-1; J gene: TRBJ1-5; clone size: NA; CDR3 DNA: TGCGCCAGCCTCGTGAATAAGGACAGAGGCTATCAGCCCCAGCATTTT; CDR3 protein: CASLVNKDRGYQPQHF
D gene: TRBD2; V gene: TRBV28; J gene: TRBJ2-7; clone size: once; CDR3 DNA: TGTGCCAGCAGTTTTGCCTCAGCGGGAGGGTTTCTCCACGAGCAGTACTTC; CDR3 protein: CASSFASAGGFLHEQYF
D gene: NA; V gene: TRBV28; J gene: TRBJ2-7; clone size: NA; CDR3 DNA: TGTGCCAGCCACCAGGGGACCCACGAGCAGTACTTC; CDR3 protein: CASHQGTHEQYF
D gene: TRBD1; V gene: TRBV9; J gene: TRBJ2-1; clone size: NA; CDR3 DNA: TGTGCCAGCAGCGGACAGGGTGTGTGGGACAATGAGCAGTTCTTC; CDR3 protein: CASSGQGVWDNEQFF
D gene: TRBD1; V gene: TRBV5-1; J gene: TRBJ1-5; clone size: NA; CDR3 DNA: TGCGCCAGCAGCTCGACAGGGAATGCGGAGCCCCAGCATTTT; CDR3 protein: CASSSTGNAEPQHF
D gene: NA; V gene: TRBV5-4; J gene: TRBJ2-3; clone size: once; CDR3 DNA: TGTGCCAGCAGCTTCGCAGGCGCAGATACGCAGTATTTT; CDR3 protein: CASSFAGADTQYF
D gene: TRBD1; V gene: TRBV19; J gene: TRBJ2-2; clone size: NA; CDR3 DNA: TGTGCCAGCGGAGGGACAGGGGGACCCACCGGGGAGCTGTTTTTT; CDR3 protein: CASGGTGGPTGELFF